This T cell receptor beta chain derives from a study of T-cell reconstitution after alpha-beta-depleted transplantation in children. This clonotype was seen repeatedly, ten times or more. Unique molecular identifiers were incorporated into the prepared TCRbeta library. TCRdb used MiXCR to reprocess the PCR reads, holding one entry per CDR3 protein. The table has fewer than 120,000 distinct CDR3 sequences, about 9.4% seen once. CDR1 is SGHVS and CDR2 is FNYEAQ in the germline V gene. The V gene end was trimmed by 5 bases and the J gene end by 2 bases; junction bases not matched to a gene: 2. The CDR3 consists of 16 residues.

The sequence came from a human donor who donated a stem cell graft to a child with acute lymphoblastic leukemia. The specimen comprised PBMCs from the stem cell graft donor, sampled from the stem cell graft. The rearrangement uses TRBV7-6 and TRBJ1-6, with 11 bases aligning to TRBD1. CDR3 residues: CASSVGQGAYNSPLHF. In DNA, the CDR3 is TGTGCCAGCAGCGTGGGACAGGGGGCCTATAATTCACCCCTCCACTTT.